These 16 T cell receptor beta chains were all obtained from the same sample, sequenced in a study of shared clonotypes between healthy human individuals. Method: immunoSEQ multiplex PCR; TCRdb's copy keeps in-frame clones and lacks some. The data show some 1,400,000 clones, approximately 97% seen once. Sequenced input: naive CD4+ T cells sorted from blood. Specified subset: CD45RA+ positively selected. The receptors here all came from a man between 25 and 39 years old in good health.

On this clone itself: This CDR3 is also generated by other DNA sequences in the sample. J is TRBJ1-1 and V is TRBV4-3; the D gene is possibly TRBD1 (6 bases). Germline V gene sequence: CDR1 LGHNA, CDR2 YSLEER. Between the trimmed V and J ends, which lost 1 base and 1 base, there was a span of 10 bases. The length of the CDR3 is 15 residues. The CDR3 is CASSQARTANTEAFF. As DNA, the CDR3 is TGCGCCAGCAGCCAAGCGCGGACAGCGAACACTGAAGCTTTCTTT.

CDR3 nucleotides: TGTGCCAGCAGCGCTAGCGGGAGGCCCAAGACCCAGTACTTC. This gives the protein CASSASGRPKTQYF. V is TRBV28 and J is TRBJ2-5; TRBD2 aligns across 11 bases. Trimming at V came to 6 bases and at J to 6 bases, leaving 6 bases not matched to a gene. The CDR3 length is 14 residues. CDR1 and CDR2 (germline): MDHEN, SYDVKM.

The genes are TRBV2 and TRBJ2-7; D possibly corresponds to TRBD1 (6 bases). V was clipped by 9 bases and J by 4 bases, with 10 bases between them. CDR1 is SNHLY, CDR2 FYNNEI, per germline. The CDR3 totals 11 residues. CDR3 loop: CASIGGYEQYF. The DNA of the CDR3 is TGTGCCAGTATAGGGGGTTACGAGCAGTACTTC.

This rearrangement joins TRBV27 to TRBJ2-3; 9 bases fit TRBD2. Trimming took 1 base from V and 2 from J; bases not matched to a gene: 4. Germline V lookup: CDR1 MNHEY, CDR2 SMNVEV (reference sequence). This CDR3 has 16 amino acids. CDR3 sequence (DNA): TGTGCCAGCAGTTTATTGCTAGCGGGAAACACAGATACGCAGTATTTT. Protein product: CASSLLLAGNTDTQYF.

V usage is TRBV10-3 and J usage is TRBJ1-2, with TRBD1 as a possible D gene (5 bases). Trimming took 6 bases from V and 4 from J, leaving 12 bases between them. The germline CDR1 and CDR2 sequences are ENHRY and SYGVKD. The CDR3 totals 13 residues. CDR3 sequence: CAIRPTELYGYTF. For the CDR3, the DNA is TGTGCCATCAGACCGACAGAACTCTATGGCTACACCTTC.

The J gene is TRBJ1-1, the V gene TRBV5-1, with D unclear. The CDR3 spans 15 residues. Germline V gene lookup returns CDR1 SGHRS and CDR2 YFSETQ. V lost 0 bases and J lost 0, with 9 bases in between. CDR3 sequence (DNA): TGCGCCAGCAGCTTGGTGGTGGGCATGAACACTGAAGCTTTCTTT. This codes for CASSLVVGMNTEAFF.

The chain joins TRBV2 to TRBJ2-7, with 7 bases aligning to TRBD1. Germline V gene lookup returns CDR1 SNHLY and CDR2 FYNNEI. CDR3 length: 14 amino acids. The J segment lost 2 bases and the V segment lost 6 bases, leaving 7 bases of the junction unmatched. The CDR3 is CASRYGQAAYEQYF. In DNA form, the CDR3 reads TGTGCCAGCAGATACGGACAGGCTGCCTACGAGCAGTACTTC.

The rearrangement links TRBV9 to TRBJ2-2; D call uncertain. V gave up 3 bases and J gave up 7 bases, with 13 bases separating them. Per germline, CDR1 SGDLS and CDR2 YYNGEE. The CDR3 sequence is 14 residues long. The CDR3 coding sequence is TGTGCCAGCAGCGCGGTCCTTAATGTCGGGGAGCTGTTTTTT. It encodes CASSAVLNVGELFF.

The sample holds one count of this clone. The chain employs TRBV5-1 and TRBJ1-1; no reliable D call. Germline CDR1 and CDR2: SGHRS and YFSETQ. This CDR3 is 14 amino acids long. Trimming took 3 bases from V and 0 from J, leaving 9 bases between them. The CDR3 coding sequence is TGCGCCAGCAGCTACCTGGGAGTGAACACTGAAGCTTTCTTT. The encoded protein is CASSYLGVNTEAFF. Supplemented by reference TRBV5-1 and TRBJ1-1, the full variable domain reads KAGVTQTPRYLIKTRGQQVTLSCSPISGHRSVSWYQQTPGQGLQFLFEYFSETQRNKGNFPGRFSGRQFSNSRSEMNVSTLELGDSALYLCASSYLGVNTEAFFGQGTRLTVV.

The chain couples TRBV28 to TRBJ1-5; TRBD1 agrees at 9 bases. This CDR3 contains 15 residues. J was trimmed by 1 base and V by 7 bases; bases with no gene match: 5. Germline V gives CDR1 MDHEN, CDR2 SYDVKM. This chain's CDR3 is CASTTGGRSNQPQHF. CDR3 nucleotides: TGTGCCAGCACGACAGGGGGTAGGAGCAATCAGCCCCAGCATTTT. The whole variable domain, filled in from reference TRBV28 and TRBJ1-5, reads DVKVTQSSRYLVKRTGEKVFLECVQDMDHENMFWYRQDPGLGLRLIYFSYDVKMKEKGDIPEGYSVSREKKERFSLILESASTNQTSMYLCASTTGGRSNQPQHFGDGTRLSIL.

The rearrangement uses TRBV28 and TRBJ1-5; 9 bases line up with TRBD1. This CDR3 is built from 15 residues. Per the germline V gene, CDR1 is MDHEN and CDR2 is SYDVKM. Germline trimming cut 8 bases from V and 5 bases from J; bases unmatched to any gene: 10. CDR3 loop: CASFSRDRVHQPQHF. For the CDR3, the DNA is TGTGCCAGCTTTAGCCGGGACAGGGTCCATCAGCCCCAGCATTTT.

The rearrangement joins TRBV2 to TRBJ1-4, with D possibly being TRBD1 (5 bases). The CDR3 has 13 amino acids. V was pared by 4 bases and J by 6 bases, with 9 bases between. Germline-derived CDR1 and CDR2 are SNHLY and FYNNEI. The CDR3 DNA is TGTGCCAGCAGTGGTGGGGGGTATGAAAAACTGTTTTTT. This encodes CASSGGGYEKLFF.

The chain couples TRBV11-2 to TRBJ2-5; D is undetermined. V lost 0 bases to trimming and J lost 3 bases, with 11 bases between them. Germline V CDR1 and CDR2: SGHAT, FQNNGV. The CDR3 consists of 15 residues. The CDR3 is CASSLEGIREETQYF. The CDR3 bases are TGTGCCAGCAGCTTAGAGGGGATCCGGGAAGAGACCCAGTACTTC.

V is TRBV28 and J is TRBJ1-3, with 7 bases matching TRBD1. The V gene's germline CDR1 is MDHEN and CDR2 SYDVKM. Trimming took 11 bases from V and 4 from J; bases not matched to a gene: 8. This CDR3 has 13 residues. The CDR3 DNA reads as TGTGCCGTTGGAGGGGGCTCCGGAAACACCATATATTTT. Amino acids: CAVGGGSGNTIYF. The full variable domain, completed using reference TRBV28 and TRBJ1-3, is DVKVTQSSRYLVKRTGEKVFLECVQDMDHENMFWYRQDPGLGLRLIYFSYDVKMKEKGDIPEGYSVSREKKERFSLILESASTNQTSMYLCAVGGGSGNTIYFGEGSWLTVV.

The chain employs TRBV5-1 and TRBJ1-5; no definite D call. CDR1 is SGHRS and CDR2 is YFSETQ in the germline V gene. The CDR3 length is 13 residues. V was pared by 4 bases and J by 2 bases, with 7 bases between. The CDR3: CASSTDGNQPQHF. DNA of the CDR3: TGCGCCAGCAGCACGGACGGCAATCAGCCCCAGCATTTT.

This rearrangement joins TRBV27 to TRBJ2-7; 9 positions agree with TRBD2. The germline V gene encodes CDR1 MNHEY and CDR2 SMNVEV (reference sequence). After removal of 5 bases from V and 1 base from J, the junction contained 9 bases not matched to a gene. The CDR3 is 16 amino acids. Written as DNA, the CDR3 is TGTGCCAGCAGTCGGGCTGGCGGGAGGGGGTCCTACGAGCAGTACTTC. Amino acids: CASSRAGGRGSYEQYF.